These 3 T cell receptor beta chains came from one sample sequenced in a study of T cells in Graves' hyperthyroidism and ophthalmopathy. Regions amplified from RNA transcripts were the TCR beta CDR3 regions. First-round RT-PCR with HTBI primers amplified the TCR CDR3 region. TCRdb reprocessed the multiplex PCR reads via MiXCR and lists one record per CDR3 protein. The table has 95,000 to 100,000 distinct CDR3 sequences, around 50% seen once. Sequenced input: blood. The receptors derive from a woman aged 40 to 55 with Graves' hyperthyroidism.

The chain has TRBV29-1 and TRBJ1-2; D is undetermined. This CDR3 has 11 amino acids. The V end lost 7 bases, the J end lost 1 base, and 7 bases lay between the germline ends. Looked up from germline, CDR1 is SQVTM and CDR2 is ANQGSEA. The CDR3 here is CSGSVNYGYTF. In nucleotides, the CDR3 is TGCAGCGGGAGTGTTAACTATGGCTACACCTTC. The whole variable domain, filled in from reference TRBV29-1 and TRBJ1-2, reads SAVISQKPSRDICQRGTSLTIQCQVDSQVTMMFWYRQQPGQSLTLIATANQGSEATYESGFVIDKFPISRPNLTFSTLTVSNMSPEDSSIYLCSGSVNYGYTFGSGTRLTVV.

The chain links TRBV29-1 to TRBJ1-2; possible D gene TRBD1, 5 bases. CDR1 is SQVTM, CDR2 ANQGSEA, per germline. The CDR3 is 11 residues long. The V gene lost 8 bases and the J gene lost 4 bases, with 11 bases spanning the gap. Here the CDR3 reads CSHVTGYGYTF. The CDR3 nucleotides are TGCAGCCACGTCACAGGCTATGGCTACACCTTC.

Regarding this clonotype: Because it lacks the conserved phenylalanine or tryptophan at the end, this CDR3 is likely a read error. The DNA is left out, because the CDR3 cannot be placed on it with certainty; the CDR3 is given as TCRdb lists it. The CDR3 here is CASSLEPS. V gene TRBV5-5 combines with J gene TRBJ2-5. Ends included, the CDR3 has 8 residues. Germline values: CDR1 SGHKS, CDR2 YYEKEE (reference sequence).